The 24 T cell receptor beta chains below were found in one sample sequenced in a study of blood T cell repertoires in COVID-19. Some clones are missing from TCRdb's copy, which holds only in-frame ones; the method was immunoSEQ multiplex PCR. Of 75,000 to 90,000 clones in the sample, about 87% were seen once. Source material: peripheral blood. The receptor set was obtained from a man at least 80 years old with acute or convalescent COVID-19.

This sequence joins TRBV25-1 and TRBJ2-3, with 8 positions matching TRBD1. The CDR3 sequence is 13 residues long. V gave up 3 bases and J gave up 6 bases; unmatched junction bases: 2. The germline V gene has CDR1 MGHDK and CDR2 SYGVNS. DNA of the CDR3: TGTGCCAGCAGTGACAGGGGGCCGGATACGCAGTATTTT. Its translation is CASSDRGPDTQYF.

The genes are TRBV7-2 and TRBJ1-2; maybe TRBD1 (6 bases). CDR1 and CDR2 (germline): SGHTA, FQGNSA. Trimming pared 6 bases from V and 2 bases from J, leaving 16 bases between. There are 15 residues in the CDR3. CDR3 sequence: CASRPDRLGNYGYTF. The CDR3 DNA follows: TGTGCCAGCAGACCAGACAGGTTGGGGAACTATGGCTACACCTTC.

The gene calls are TRBV6-5 and TRBJ1-3, with a weak D call TRBD1 (6 bases). The germline gives CDR1 MNHEY, CDR2 SVGAGI. The V end lost 6 bases, the J end lost 4 bases, and 13 bases lay between the germline ends. This CDR3 is 14 amino acids long. CDR3 nucleotide sequence: TGTGCCAGCAGGTCACAGGGAACGGGAAACACCATATATTTT. It specifies CASRSQGTGNTIYF.

The chain has TRBV14 and TRBJ2-1, with TRBD2 matching 13 bases. The CDR3 runs to 16 residues. CDR1 is SGHDN, CDR2 FVKESK, per germline. V lost 2 bases, J lost 4 bases, and 2 bases stayed unmatched. CDR3 nucleotide sequence: TGTGCCAGCAGCCAACAACTAGCGGGGGGGTACAATGAGCAGTTCTTC. Residues: CASSQQLAGGYNEQFF.

The chain has TRBV4-3 and TRBJ2-7, with 10 bases aligning to TRBD2. The CDR3 covers 16 residues. Germline V gene data show CDR1 as LGHNA and CDR2 as YSLEER. V dropped 1 base and J dropped 0; count of bases not matched to a gene: 3. The CDR3 sequence: CASSQGTSGSSYEQYF. As DNA, the CDR3 is TGCGCCAGCAGCCAAGGGACTAGCGGTAGCTCCTACGAGCAGTACTTC.

This clone was picked up a small number of times. V is TRBV2 and J is TRBJ2-7, with TRBD2 as a possible D gene (6 bases). V was trimmed by 6 bases and J by 6 bases, leaving 18 bases between them. The CDR3 sequence is 14 residues long. Germline CDR1 is SNHLY and CDR2 is FYNNEI. The CDR3 nucleotides read TGTGCCAGCAGCCGAGGGGAGGACCGGGGCGAGCAGTACTTC. It specifies CASSRGEDRGEQYF. Looking up the rest from reference TRBV2 and TRBJ2-7 gives the full variable domain: EPEVTQTPSHQVTQMGQEVILRCVPISNHLYFYWYRQILGQKVEFLVSFYNNEISEKSEIFDDQFSVERPDGSNFTLKIRSTKLEDSAMYFCASSRGEDRGEQYFGPGTRLTVT.

This chain joins TRBV19 and TRBJ1-1, with 7 bases matching TRBD1. V lost 10 bases to trimming and J lost 0 bases; unmatched junction nucleotides: 14. The germline CDR1 and CDR2 sequences are LNHDA and SQIVND (reference sequence). The length of the CDR3 is 16 residues. This CDR3 is CATYRGQRPLNTEAFF. The DNA of the CDR3 is TGTGCCACGTACAGGGGACAACGACCGTTGAACACTGAAGCTTTCTTT.

The chain joins TRBV7-3 to TRBJ1-1; 9 bases line up with TRBD1. Per the germline V gene, CDR1 is SGHTA and CDR2 is FQGTGA. The length of the CDR3 is 13 residues. With V trimmed by 5 bases and J by 9 bases, 7 bases remained unmatched. Here the CDR3 DNA reads TGTGCCAGCAGCCTAGGGGACAGGGACAAAGCTTTCTTT. Translation gives CASSLGDRDKAFF.

This rearrangement joins TRBV28 to TRBJ1-1; D is unclear. This CDR3 contains 12 residues. Trimming took 8 bases from V and 0 from J, leaving 7 bases between them. Per the germline V gene, CDR1 is MDHEN and CDR2 is SYDVKM. CDR3 in DNA: TGTGCCAGCCAGGTACTGAACACTGAAGCTTTCTTT. Amino acids: CASQVLNTEAFF.

This sequence joins TRBV29-1 and TRBJ1-1, with 7 bases lining up with TRBD1. CDR1 is SQVTM and CDR2 is ANQGSEA in the germline V gene. CDR3 length equals 13 residues. After removal of 7 bases from V and 0 bases from J, the junction contained 5 bases not matched to a gene. CDR3 in amino acids: CSAPGTVNTEAFF. In DNA form, the CDR3 reads TGCAGCGCCCCCGGGACAGTGAACACTGAAGCTTTCTTT.

The chain couples TRBV5-1 to TRBJ2-6, with 10 positions matching TRBD1. There are 19 residues in the CDR3. The V gene end was trimmed by 1 base and the J gene end by 4 bases; junction bases not matched to a gene: 11. Germline V gene sequence: CDR1 SGHRS, CDR2 YFSETQ. As DNA, the CDR3 is TGCGCCAGCAGCTTGACCGGGACAGGGGTCTTTGGCGGGGCCAACGTCCTGACTTTC. Residues: CASSLTGTGVFGGANVLTF.

The rearrangement uses TRBV28 and TRBJ1-5, with D possibly being TRBD1 (6 bases). This CDR3 has 16 amino acids. The germline CDR1 and CDR2 sequences are MDHEN and SYDVKM. The ends were cut back, 5 bases at V and 4 bases at J, with 18 bases in the middle. This CDR3 reads CASSLPLAGENQPQHF. For the CDR3, the DNA is TGTGCCAGCAGTCTCCCTCTGGCAGGGGAGAATCAGCCCCAGCATTTT.

The chain couples TRBV6-2 or TRBV6-3 to TRBJ1-2; D uncertain. The CDR3 contains 16 residues. The ends were cut back, 2 bases at V and 4 bases at J, with 17 bases in the middle. Germline V gene data show CDR1 as MNHEY and CDR2 as SVGEGT. CDR3 DNA sequence: TGTGCCAGCAGTTACGGTGGCAGCGAGTTTGTCTATGGCTACACCTTC. Its protein product is CASSYGGSEFVYGYTF.

This clone occurred a few times. This chain uses TRBV15 with TRBJ1-1, with 9 bases that match TRBD1. Germline CDR1 and CDR2: LNHNV and YYDKDF (reference sequence). CDR3 length: 17 residues. J was trimmed by 8 bases and V by 0 bases; bases with no gene match: 13. The CDR3 nucleotides are TGTGCCACCAGCAGAGATGTAACCGGGACAGGGATTCCGGAAGCTTTCTTT. It translates to CATSRDVTGTGIPEAFF.

V and J are TRBV30 and TRBJ1-6, with a possible D match to TRBD1 (5 bases). The CDR3 is 14 residues long. Trimming took off 4 bases at V and 2 bases at J, with 9 bases between the two ends. Germline CDR1 reads GTSNPN; CDR2 reads SVGIG (reference sequence). The CDR3 region is CAWKGLPYNSPLHF. The DNA of the CDR3 is TGTGCCTGGAAGGGACTTCCCTATAATTCACCCCTCCACTTT.

The rearrangement uses TRBV7-6 and TRBJ2-1, with D tentatively TRBD1 (6 bases). Germline CDR1 is SGHVS and CDR2 is FNYEAQ. There are 18 residues in the CDR3. V lost 5 bases to trimming and J lost 0 bases, with 20 bases between them. The CDR3 coding sequence is TGTGCCAGCAGCGCCTTCGGCGGTTTGGGGGCCTCCTACAATGAGCAGTTCTTC. It translates to CASSAFGGLGASYNEQFF.

CDR3 region: CASSLEQDQGKQYF. In nucleotides, the CDR3 is TGCGCCAGCAGCTTGGAACAGGACCAAGGAAAGCAGTACTTC. The J gene is TRBJ2-7, the V gene TRBV5-1; tentative D call: TRBD1 (5 bases). Trimming cost V 0 bases and J 8 bases, with 15 bases left between them. The V gene's germline CDR1 is SGHRS and CDR2 YFSETQ. The CDR3 has 14 amino acids.

V and J are TRBV11-2 and TRBJ2-7; no definite D call. The CDR3 sequence is 13 residues long. Per germline, CDR1 SGHAT and CDR2 FQNNGV. Trimming pared 1 base from V and 4 bases from J, leaving 8 bases between. CDR3 sequence reads: CASSLAQLYEQYF. DNA for the CDR3: TGTGCCAGCAGCTTAGCGCAACTTTACGAGCAGTACTTC.

This sequence joins TRBV7-8 and TRBJ1-2; D is unclear. CDR1 is SGHVS and CDR2 is FQNEAQ in the germline V gene. Trimming took 1 base from V and 8 from J, leaving 11 bases between them. The CDR3 totals 13 residues. CDR3 coding DNA: TGTGCCAGCAGCTTAGGGTTAGGAGGGGGCTACACCTTC. This codes for CASSLGLGGGYTF.

This rearrangement joins TRBV10-3 to TRBJ1-5; D remains unclear. CDR1 ENHRY and CDR2 SYGVKD come from the germline V gene. This CDR3 has 12 amino acids. V was pared by 5 bases and J by 4 bases, with 6 bases between. DNA of the CDR3: TGTGCCATCAGTCCGGGGAATCAGCCCCAGCATTTT. Its protein is CAISPGNQPQHF.

This clone was recorded only once. This chain uses TRBV9 with TRBJ2-4; D is undetermined. The germline gives CDR1 SGDLS, CDR2 YYNGEE. The CDR3 spans 17 residues. V was shortened by 3 bases and J by 0 bases, with 16 bases between the two germline ends. CDR3 sequence reads: CASSAGPLGTAKNIQYF. For the CDR3, the DNA is TGTGCCAGCAGCGCTGGGCCCCTGGGCACAGCCAAAAACATTCAGTACTTC.

The rearrangement joins TRBV7-2 to TRBJ2-1; the match to TRBD1 covers 7 bases. The CDR3 runs to 15 residues. Losses at the gene ends were 7 bases for V and 6 bases for J; bases not matched to a gene: 12. Germline loops: CDR1 SGHTA, CDR2 FQGNSA. CDR3 region: CASTLKGATSNEQFF. CDR3 nucleotide sequence: TGTGCCAGCACCCTTAAGGGGGCGACTTCCAATGAGCAGTTCTTC.

The genes are TRBV10-3 and TRBJ1-2; D gene uncertain. Looked up from germline, CDR1 is ENHRY and CDR2 is SYGVKD. The CDR3 consists of 15 residues. The V end was cut by 0 bases, the J end by 5 bases, with 13 bases between. The CDR3, as DNA: TGTGCCATCAGTGAGTCAGAGGGAAAAGGGTATGGCTACACCTTC. Protein product: CAISESEGKGYGYTF.

This chain connects TRBV7-9 to TRBJ2-1; 8 nucleotides match TRBD2. This CDR3 comprises 16 residues. V dropped 0 bases and J dropped 5; count of bases not matched to a gene: 6. Germline CDR1 reads SEHNR; CDR2 reads FQNEAQ (reference sequence). Here the CDR3 DNA reads TGTGCCAGCAGCTTAGCGGTCGGGGGGGCAAACAATGAGCAGTTCTTC. Amino acid sequence: CASSLAVGGANNEQFF.